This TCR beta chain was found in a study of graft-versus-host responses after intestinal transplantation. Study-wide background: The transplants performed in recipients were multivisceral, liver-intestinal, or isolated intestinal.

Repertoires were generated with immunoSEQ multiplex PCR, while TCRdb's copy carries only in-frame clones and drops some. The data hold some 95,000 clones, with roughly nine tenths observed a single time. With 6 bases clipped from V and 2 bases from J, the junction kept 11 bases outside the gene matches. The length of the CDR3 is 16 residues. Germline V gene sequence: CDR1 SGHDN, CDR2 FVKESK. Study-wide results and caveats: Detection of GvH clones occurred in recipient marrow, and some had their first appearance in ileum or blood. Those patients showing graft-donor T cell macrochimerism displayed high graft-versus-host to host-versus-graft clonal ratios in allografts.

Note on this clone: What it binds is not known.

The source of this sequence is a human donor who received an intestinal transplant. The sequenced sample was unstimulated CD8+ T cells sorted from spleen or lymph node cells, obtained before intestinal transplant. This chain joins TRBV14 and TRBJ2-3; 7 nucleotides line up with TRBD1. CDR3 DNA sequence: TGTGCCAGCAGTACCTGGACAGGTACATTCACAGATACGCAGTATTTT. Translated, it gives CASSTWTGTFTDTQYF.